This entry lists 24 T cell receptor beta chains sequenced from one sample in a study of PD-L1 blockade in urothelial cancer. The protocol was immunoSEQ multiplex PCR, while the TCRdb copy is restricted to in-frame clones and leaves out a portion. The sample has approximately 50,000 clones, more than 80% seen once. Time point described: pretreatment peripheral blood. The source was PBMCs, collected around atezolizumab (anti-PD-L1) treatment. Receptor source: a man between 50 and 59 years old with urothelial cancer.

The V call is TRBV11-2, the J call TRBJ1-1, with D possibly being TRBD1 (6 bases). The V end lost 3 bases, the J end lost 1 base, and 9 bases lay between the germline ends. CDR1 is SGHAT, CDR2 FQNNGV, per germline. The CDR3 loop spans 14 amino acids. The CDR3 here is CASSFPGQNTEAFF. As DNA, the CDR3 is TGTGCCAGCAGCTTTCCGGGACAGAACACTGAAGCTTTCTTT.

In DNA, the CDR3 is TGTGCCAGCAGCCAGGGGTCTCAGCCCCAGCATTTT. This encodes CASSQGSQPQHF. The gene calls are TRBV28 and TRBJ1-5; tentative D call: TRBD1 (6 bases). This CDR3 is 12 amino acids long. Trimming took 6 bases from V and 6 from J, leaving 9 bases between them. Per the germline V gene, CDR1 is MDHEN and CDR2 is SYDVKM.

This chain joins TRBV4-3 and TRBJ2-6, with D unresolved. CDR3 length: 17 residues. Trimming left V 4 bases short and J 0 bases short, with 13 bases between. Germline values: CDR1 LGHNA, CDR2 YSLEER. Here the CDR3 DNA reads TGCGCCAGCAGCCGCGAATTCCGAAGCTCTGGGGCCAACGTCCTGACTTTC. Translation: CASSREFRSSGANVLTF.

V gene TRBV28 combines with J gene TRBJ2-5; 7 nucleotides agree with TRBD1. Germline CDR1 and CDR2: MDHEN and SYDVKM. The CDR3 covers 13 residues. V shed 5 bases and J 4 bases; nucleotides not matched to a gene: 4. The DNA of the CDR3 is TGTGCCAGCAGTCCCAACAGGGGAGAGACCCAGTACTTC. Translating it yields CASSPNRGETQYF.

The chain carries TRBV7-8 and TRBJ1-1; TRBD1 matches at 7 bases. Germline V gene data show CDR1 as SGHVS and CDR2 as FQNEAQ. J was trimmed by 1 base and V by 1 base; bases with no gene match: 6. This CDR3 spans 16 amino acids. The CDR3 bases are TGTGCCAGCAGCTTAGGGGACAGAAATAGGAACACTGAAGCTTTCTTT. Amino acid sequence: CASSLGDRNRNTEAFF. The whole variable domain, remainder taken from reference TRBV7-8 and TRBJ1-1, is GAGVSQSPRYKVAKRGQDVALRCDPISGHVSLFWYQQALGQGPEFLTYFQNEAQLDKSGLPSDRFFAERPEGSVSTLKIQRTQQEDSAVYLCASSLGDRNRNTEAFFGQGTRLTVV.

J is TRBJ1-2 and V is TRBV19, with TRBD1 as a possible D gene (6 bases). The CDR3 runs 15 residues. V lost 3 bases to trimming and J lost 5 bases, with 16 bases between them. Germline V gene data show CDR1 as LNHDA and CDR2 as SQIVND (reference sequence). The CDR3 sequence is CASSIPPGGGYGYTF. The CDR3 DNA follows: TGTGCCAGTAGTATCCCGCCGGGGGGCGGGTATGGCTACACCTTC.

V usage is TRBV15 and J usage is TRBJ1-5; no definite D call. Looked up from germline, CDR1 is LNHNV and CDR2 is YYDKDF (reference sequence). The CDR3 is 17 amino acids. V was clipped by 1 base and J by 2 bases, with 15 bases between them. The CDR3 sequence: CATSRGSGNLGNQPQHF. For the CDR3, the DNA is TGTGCCACCAGCAGAGGATCGGGGAACTTAGGCAATCAGCCCCAGCATTTT.

The CDR3 DNA sequence: TGTGCCAGCTCACCTACCGGGACAACAACAGATACGCAGTATTTT. Translated: CASSPTGTTTDTQYF. J is TRBJ2-3 and V is TRBV18; possible D gene TRBD1, 6 bases. This CDR3 is built from 15 residues. The germline V gene encodes CDR1 KGHSH and CDR2 LQKENI. V lost 3 bases, J lost 3 bases, and 13 bases lay in between.

The chain links TRBV2 to TRBJ2-7; D is undetermined. Between the trimmed V and J ends, which lost 8 bases and 1 base, there was a span of 9 bases. There are 12 residues in the CDR3. Germline values: CDR1 SNHLY, CDR2 FYNNEI. The CDR3 DNA is TGTGCCAGCCAAACACCGTCCTACGAGCAGTACTTC. Translation: CASQTPSYEQYF.

The chain combines TRBV6-6 with TRBJ2-7; no definite D call. CDR3 length equals 13 residues. Per germline, CDR1 MNHNY and CDR2 SVGAGI (reference sequence). V was pared by 10 bases and J by 0 bases, with 13 bases between. CDR3 in amino acids: CATQEADSYEQYF. CDR3 nucleotide sequence: TGTGCCACCCAAGAGGCCGACTCCTACGAGCAGTACTTC.

The chain recombines TRBV7-8 with TRBJ1-2, with 9 nucleotides matching TRBD1. Trimming at V came to 4 bases and at J to 2 bases, leaving 11 bases not matched to a gene. CDR1 and CDR2 from the germline V gene are SGHVS and FQNEAQ. This CDR3 is 17 amino acids long. The CDR3 coding sequence is TGTGCCAGCAGCTCCCCGCTAACAGGGGGCGGAAACTATGGCTACACCTTC. It yields the protein CASSSPLTGGGNYGYTF.

The chain uses TRBV28 and TRBJ2-5; TRBD2 matches at 7 bases. The V segment lost 2 bases and the J segment 3 bases; nucleotides outside the gene matches: 3. CDR1 and CDR2 from the germline V gene are MDHEN and SYDVKM. This CDR3 comprises 14 residues. CDR3 sequence (DNA): TGTGCCAGCAGTTTACCGGGGGGAAAAGAGACCCAGTACTTC. This translates into CASSLPGGKETQYF. The whole variable domain, filled in from reference TRBV28 and TRBJ2-5, reads DVKVTQSSRYLVKRTGEKVFLECVQDMDHENMFWYRQDPGLGLRLIYFSYDVKMKEKGDIPEGYSVSREKKERFSLILESASTNQTSMYLCASSLPGGKETQYFGPGTRLLVL.

The genes are TRBV5-1 and TRBJ2-3; 7 bases fit TRBD1. The V gene's germline CDR1 is SGHRS and CDR2 YFSETQ. With V trimmed by 0 bases and J by 7 bases, 5 bases remained unmatched. This CDR3 spans 14 amino acids. The DNA for the CDR3 is TGCGCCAGCAGCTTGGAGACAGGGTTGAATACGCAGTATTTT. Translation gives CASSLETGLNTQYF.

This clone was found once. The V call is TRBV7-2, the J call TRBJ2-7; a weak D match, TRBD1 (7 bases). The CDR3 runs 15 residues. Germline CDR1 is SGHTA and CDR2 is FQGNSA. V was cut by 5 bases and J by 4 bases, with 18 bases left in between. The CDR3 coding sequence is TGTGCCAGCAGCCCGCAGGGGGGACACATTTACGAGCAGTACTTC. It specifies CASSPQGGHIYEQYF.

The rearrangement joins TRBV5-6 to TRBJ2-2; unclear D gene. Germline CDR1 reads SGHDT; CDR2 reads YYEEEE. This CDR3 has 16 residues. Trimming pared 0 bases from V and 4 bases from J, leaving 13 bases between. This CDR3 reads CASSLEDPPGTGELFF. The CDR3 coding sequence is TGTGCCAGCAGCTTGGAAGACCCCCCGGGCACCGGGGAGCTGTTTTTT. Together with reference TRBV5-6 and TRBJ2-2, the CDR3 gives the full variable domain: DAGVTQSPTHLIKTRGQQVTLRCSPKSGHDTVSWYQQALGQGPQFIFQYYEEEERQRGNFPDRFSGHQFPNYSSELNVNALLLGDSALYLCASSLEDPPGTGELFFGEGSRLTVL.

V usage is TRBV11-2 and J usage is TRBJ2-3, with 8 bases identical to TRBD2. Germline V gives CDR1 SGHAT, CDR2 FQNNGV. Losses at the gene ends were 1 base for V and 8 bases for J; bases not matched to a gene: 8. There are 15 residues in the CDR3. The CDR3 nucleotides are TGTGCCAGCAGCTTAGCGGGGGGGAGGCGGGGTACGCAGTATTTT. Translated: CASSLAGGRRGTQYF. The entire variable domain, with the rest obtained from reference TRBV11-2 and TRBJ2-3, is as follows: EAGVAQSPRYKIIEKRQSVAFWCNPISGHATLYWYQQILGQGPKLLIQFQNNGVVDDSQLPKDRFSAERLKGVDSTLKIQPAKLEDSAVYLCASSLAGGRRGTQYFGPGTRLTVL.

CDR3 loop: CASSHGTGGRNTEAFF. The CDR3 region has the DNA TGCGCCAGCAGCCACGGGACAGGGGGCCGGAACACTGAAGCTTTCTTT. The chain combines TRBV4-3 with TRBJ1-1; 12 bases agree with TRBD1. CDR3 length equals 16 residues. Germline-derived CDR1 and CDR2 are LGHNA and YSLEER. J gave up 1 base and V 3 bases, and 3 bases lay outside the gene matches.

V is TRBV7-2 and J is TRBJ2-3; 8 bases match TRBD2. This CDR3 comprises 15 residues. Germline CDR1 SGHTA, CDR2 FQGNSA. Trimming at V came to 5 bases and at J to 4 bases, leaving 8 bases not matched to a gene. As DNA, the CDR3 is TGTGCCAGCAGCCCGGGACTAGTTTTCGCAGATACGCAGTATTTT. Its protein is CASSPGLVFADTQYF.

The chain uses TRBV6-4 and TRBJ2-3, with D unresolved. Germline V CDR1 and CDR2: MRHNA, SNTAGT. Trimming shortened V by 2 bases and J by 4 bases, and 13 bases separated the two germline ends. The CDR3 runs 15 residues. CDR3 amino acids: CASSDSDSLADTQYF. The CDR3 nucleotides are TGTGCCAGCAGTGACAGTGATAGCTTGGCAGATACGCAGTATTTT.

This clone appeared a single time. This rearrangement joins TRBV11-2 to TRBJ1-1; perhaps TRBD1 as D (5 bases). Germline CDR1 SGHAT, CDR2 FQNNGV. Trimming cost V 0 bases and J 10 bases, with 15 bases left between them. This CDR3 region has 14 residues. The CDR3 here is CASSLDGHVAGAFF. The CDR3 DNA reads TGTGCCAGCAGCTTAGATGGACATGTAGCTGGAGCTTTCTTT.

The chain employs TRBV29-1 and TRBJ1-2; TRBD1 is a possible D gene (5 bases). Germline lookup yields CDR1 SQVTM and CDR2 ANQGSEA. The CDR3 runs 14 residues. Between the trimmed V and J ends, which lost 5 bases and 8 bases, there was a span of 21 bases. CDR3 nucleotides: TGCAGCGTTCCCGGGGGGTCAGGGCCGGTAGGCTACACCTTC. This gives the protein CSVPGGSGPVGYTF.

This chain uses TRBV19 with TRBJ2-7, with D possibly being TRBD2 (6 bases). Deletions cut 9 bases from V and 3 bases from J, with 21 bases between. CDR1 and CDR2 from the germline V gene are LNHDA and SQIVND (reference sequence). The CDR3 sequence is 15 residues long. This CDR3 reads CASALTNGGNYEQYF. DNA for the CDR3: TGTGCCAGCGCCCTCACAAACGGGGGAAACTACGAGCAGTACTTC.

The genes are TRBV4-1 and TRBJ1-6; D is ambiguous. Germline values: CDR1 MGHRA, CDR2 YSYEKL. This CDR3 is built from 16 residues. V shed 1 base and J shed 0 bases, with 7 bases lying between them. CDR3 loop: CASSQVGSSYNSPLHF. Written as DNA, the CDR3 is TGCGCCAGCAGCCAAGTTGGCAGCTCCTATAATTCACCCCTCCACTTT.

A single count supports this clone. This chain uses TRBV7-2 with TRBJ1-4; D gene uncertain. V was cut by 5 bases and J by 2 bases, with 9 bases left in between. The length of the CDR3 is 14 residues. Germline V gene sequence: CDR1 SGHTA, CDR2 FQGNSA. The CDR3 DNA reads TGTGCCAGCAGCCGGGATCTTACTAATGAAAAACTGTTTTTT. Translation: CASSRDLTNEKLFF.